This is a list of T cell receptor beta chains from one sample in a study of blood T cell repertoires in COVID-19. TCRdb's copy holds only in-frame clones and misses some; the assay was immunoSEQ multiplex PCR. The data contain just over 300,000 clones, over 75% of them singletons. The sample comprised PBMCs or T cells enriched from blood (not recorded which). Every receptor here comes from a woman aged 40 to 49 who had recovered from COVID-19. Each CDR3 is given with its conserved first and last residue. D genes are given only for firm matches. For some rows the clone size is stated as once, few or many, or as a class when expanded; others skip it.

j_call d_call v_call cdr3_length clone_size cdr3_aa cdr3_nt
TRBJ2-2 NA TRBV24-1 15 NA CATTEGNSRTGELFF TGTGCCACCACCGAGGGAAACAGCCGCACCGGGGAGCTGTTTTTT
TRBJ2-7 TRBD1 TRBV5-1 13 NA CASSPRTGYEQYF TGCGCCAGCAGCCCCCGGACAGGGTACGAGCAGTACTTC
TRBJ2-5 NA TRBV3-1/TRBV3-2 16 NA CASSQDWTVIQETQYF TGTGCCAGCAGCCAAGATTGGACAGTAATTCAAGAGACCCAGTACTTC
TRBJ1-2 NA TRBV9 14 few CASSTDGGYYGYTF TGTGCCAGCAGCACGGACGGGGGGTACTATGGCTACACCTTC
TRBJ2-7 TRBD1 TRBV7-9 13 NA CASSPRDSWEQYF TGTGCCAGCAGCCCCCGGGACAGTTGGGAGCAGTACTTC
TRBJ1-1 NA TRBV11-1 14 NA CASSLKPRSTEAFF TGTGCCAGCAGCTTAAAGCCTCGAAGCACTGAAGCTTTCTTT
TRBJ2-7 NA TRBV18 13 NA CASSPGQTYEQYF TGTGCCAGCTCACCGGGGCAAACCTACGAGCAGTACTTC
TRBJ1-3 NA TRBV11-3 15 NA CASSLTSSSGNTIYF TGTGCCAGCAGCTTAACTAGCAGCTCTGGAAACACCATATATTTT
TRBJ1-6 TRBD1 TRBV28 13 NA CASGGTVNSPLHF TGTGCCTCGGGGGGGACAGTAAATTCACCCCTCCACTTT
TRBJ2-3 NA TRBV21-1 15 NA CASSKSRIGRDTQYF TGTGCCAGCAGCAAGTCGCGGATAGGGAGGGATACGCAGTATTTT
TRBJ1-2 NA TRBV9 15 once CASSVEPGLGYGYTF TGTGCCAGCAGCGTAGAGCCAGGCCTTGGCTATGGCTACACCTTC